Below, 14 T cell receptor beta chains from the same sample are listed, as sequenced in a study of brain metastases from non-small cell lung cancer. Measured with immunoSEQ multiplex PCR; TCRdb has only the in-frame clones, and not every one. The sample has roughly 2,000 clones; 80% are singletons. Input material: tumor-adjacent normal tissue. Receptors originate from a donor at least 40 years old with non-small cell lung cancer.

The rearrangement joins TRBV19 to TRBJ1-2; D gene uncertain. The V gene lost 1 base and the J gene lost 4 bases, with 10 bases spanning the gap. The CDR3 is made up of 14 amino acids. CDR1 LNHDA and CDR2 SQIVND come from the germline V gene (reference sequence). The CDR3 loop is CASSIGQTGYGYTF. The CDR3 DNA follows: TGTGCCAGTAGTATAGGTCAGACTGGCTATGGCTACACCTTC. The entire variable domain, with the rest obtained from reference TRBV19 and TRBJ1-2, is as follows: DGGITQSPKYLFRKEGQNVTLSCEQNLNHDAMYWYRQDPGQGLRLIYYSQIVNDFQKGDIAEGYSVSREKKESFPLTVTSAQKNPTAFYLCASSIGQTGYGYTFGSGTRLTVV.

The chain employs TRBV20-1 and TRBJ2-3; TRBD2 matches 8 bases. The length of the CDR3 is 11 residues. The germline CDR1 and CDR2 sequences are DFQATT and SNEGSKA (reference sequence). CDR3 loop: CSRREGNTQYF. In nucleotides, the CDR3 is TGCAGCCGCCGGGAGGGAAATACGCAGTATTTT.

The chain employs TRBV2 and TRBJ1-1, with 7 bases that match TRBD1. CDR1 and CDR2 from the germline V gene are SNHLY and FYNNEI. The CDR3 consists of 14 residues. The CDR3 loop reads CASLEQGQSTEAFF. CDR3 DNA: TGTGCTTCGCTCGAACAGGGGCAGAGCACTGAAGCTTTCTTT. Full variable domain (remainder filled in from reference TRBV2 and TRBJ1-1): EPEVTQTPSHQVTQMGQEVILRCVPISNHLYFYWYRQILGQKVEFLVSFYNNEISEKSEIFDDQFSVERPDGSNFTLKIRSTKLEDSAMYFCASLEQGQSTEAFFGQGTRLTVV.

This rearrangement joins TRBV5-6 to TRBJ1-4; D not certain. This CDR3 spans 13 amino acids. V was pared by 4 bases and J by 5 bases, with 9 bases between. From germline, CDR1 is SGHDT and CDR2 YYEEEE. The CDR3 DNA reads TGTGCCAGCAGCGAGGTCTTAAATGAAAAACTGTTTTTT. Translation: CASSEVLNEKLFF.

The J gene is TRBJ1-3, the V gene TRBV4-1; 7 bases map to TRBD1. Trimming removed 2 bases from V and 4 bases from J; junction bases left unmatched: 5. Germline CDR1 is MGHRA and CDR2 is YSYEKL. The CDR3 covers 15 residues. CDR3 DNA: TGCGCCAGCAGCCAACCGAGGGGGCGCGGAAACACCATATATTTT. Protein: CASSQPRGRGNTIYF.

As concerns this clone: One end of the junction is discordant with germline, which a read error may explain. Other DNA sequences from this sample encode an identical CDR3 as well. This sequence joins TRBV5-1 and TRBJ2-7, with 9 bases that match TRBD1. CDR1 is SGHRS and CDR2 is YFSETQ in the germline V gene. CDR3 length: 16 amino acids. CDR3 coding DNA: TGCGCCAGCAGCTTGGAACAGTGGACAGGGGTAGGCGAGCAGTACTTT. Residues: CASSLEQWTGVGEQYF.

The rearrangement uses TRBV7-9 and TRBJ2-1; possibly TRBD2 for D (6 bases). The CDR3 runs to 12 residues. Trimming stripped 5 bases from V and 8 bases from J, with 10 bases between. The germline gives CDR1 SEHNR, CDR2 FQNEAQ (reference sequence). The DNA for the CDR3 is TGTGCCAGCAGCACCTCGGGGGATGAGCAGTTCTTC. Its translation: CASSTSGDEQFF.

The rearrangement links TRBV7-2 to TRBJ2-1; D may be TRBD1 (6 bases). This CDR3 is 14 amino acids long. Trimming pared 8 bases from V and 6 bases from J, leaving 17 bases between. Germline CDR1 is SGHTA and CDR2 is FQGNSA. CDR3 in amino acids: CASGPGYRANEQFF. CDR3 DNA sequence: TGTGCCAGCGGCCCCGGGTACAGGGCCAATGAGCAGTTCTTC.

This clone was detected a few times. The chain links TRBV9 to TRBJ2-5; D remains ambiguous. V lost 3 bases, J lost 4 bases, and 4 bases lay in between. The CDR3 has 11 residues. CDR1 and CDR2 from the germline V gene are SGDLS and YYNGEE. In DNA form, the CDR3 reads TGTGCCAGCAGCGACTCAGAGACCCAGTACTTC. It yields the protein CASSDSETQYF.

This rearrangement joins TRBV12-5 to TRBJ1-5; the D gene is possibly TRBD1 (5 bases). Germline V gene lookup returns CDR1 LGHNT and CDR2 FRNRAP. The CDR3 spans 15 residues. Trimming took 2 bases from V and 0 from J, leaving 8 bases between them. For the CDR3, the DNA is TGTGCTAGTGGTTTGCCAGGGAATAGCAATCAGCCCCAGCATTTT. It is translated as CASGLPGNSNQPQHF. The full variable domain, completed using reference TRBV12-5 and TRBJ1-5, is DARVTQTPRHKVTEMGQEVTMRCQPILGHNTVFWYRQTMMQGLELLAYFRNRAPLDDSGMPKDRFSAEMPDATLATLKIQPSEPRDSAVYFCASGLPGNSNQPQHFGDGTRLSIL.

This chain links TRBV25-1 with TRBJ2-7; 12 bases are a match to TRBD2. Germline CDR1 MGHDK, CDR2 SYGVNS. Trimming took 7 bases from V and 2 from J; bases not matched to a gene: 9. This CDR3 has 16 residues. The CDR3 sequence: CASMASGRAPPYEQYF. DNA of the CDR3: TGTGCCAGCATGGCTAGCGGGAGGGCCCCACCCTACGAGCAGTACTTC.

CDR3 sequence (DNA): TGTGCCAGCAGTTATAGGCAGGGCGTCGCAGATACGCAGTATTTT. Its protein is CASSYRQGVADTQYF. This sequence joins TRBV6-5 and TRBJ2-3, with D perhaps TRBD1 (5 bases). The CDR3 is made up of 15 amino acids. Germline V lookup: CDR1 MNHEY, CDR2 SVGAGI. Trimming took 3 bases from V and 4 from J, leaving 14 bases between them.

V is TRBV4-1 and J is TRBJ2-1; D is ambiguous. The ends were cut back, 0 bases at V and 4 bases at J, with 4 bases in the middle. The length of the CDR3 is 13 residues. The germline gives CDR1 MGHRA, CDR2 YSYEKL. CDR3 amino acids: CASSQEEYNEQFF. The CDR3 coding sequence is TGCGCCAGCAGCCAAGAGGAATACAATGAGCAGTTCTTC.

DNA of the CDR3: TGCGCCAGCAGCGCAGGCGGGGATCAAGAGACCCAGTACTTC. This translates into CASSAGGDQETQYF. The chain carries TRBV5-1 and TRBJ2-5; D is possibly TRBD2 (6 bases). Germline V CDR1 and CDR2: SGHRS, YFSETQ. The CDR3 covers 14 residues. The V end was cut by 4 bases, the J end by 2 bases, with 12 bases between.